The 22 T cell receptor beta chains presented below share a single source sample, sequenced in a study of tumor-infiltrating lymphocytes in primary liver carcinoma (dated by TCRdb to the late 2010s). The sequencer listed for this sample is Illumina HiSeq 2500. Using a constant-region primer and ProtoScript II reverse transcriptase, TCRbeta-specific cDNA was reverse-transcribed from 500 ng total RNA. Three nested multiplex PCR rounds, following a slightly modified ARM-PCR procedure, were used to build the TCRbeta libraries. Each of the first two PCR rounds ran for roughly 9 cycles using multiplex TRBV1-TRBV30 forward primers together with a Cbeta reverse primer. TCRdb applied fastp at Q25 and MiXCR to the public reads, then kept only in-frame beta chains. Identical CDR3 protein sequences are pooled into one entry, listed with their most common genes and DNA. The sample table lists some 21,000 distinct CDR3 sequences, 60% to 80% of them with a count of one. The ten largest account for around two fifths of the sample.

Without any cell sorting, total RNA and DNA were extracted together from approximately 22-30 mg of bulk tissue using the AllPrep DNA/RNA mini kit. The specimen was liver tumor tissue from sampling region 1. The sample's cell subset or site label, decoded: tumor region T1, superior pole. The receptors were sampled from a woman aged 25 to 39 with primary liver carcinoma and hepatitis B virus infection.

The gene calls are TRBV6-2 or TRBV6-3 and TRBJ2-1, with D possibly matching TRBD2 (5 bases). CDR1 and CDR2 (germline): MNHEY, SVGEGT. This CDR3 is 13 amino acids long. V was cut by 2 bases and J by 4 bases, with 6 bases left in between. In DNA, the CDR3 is TGTGCCAGCAGTTACCCGGGGTACAATGAGCAGTTCTTC. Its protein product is CASSYPGYNEQFF.

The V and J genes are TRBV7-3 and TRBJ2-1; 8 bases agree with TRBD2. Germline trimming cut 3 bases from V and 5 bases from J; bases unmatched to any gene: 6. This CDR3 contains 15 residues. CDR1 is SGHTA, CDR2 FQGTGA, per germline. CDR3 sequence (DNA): TGTGCCAGCAGCTTGACTAGCGTGACAAACAATGAGCAGTTCTTC. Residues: CASSLTSVTNNEQFF.

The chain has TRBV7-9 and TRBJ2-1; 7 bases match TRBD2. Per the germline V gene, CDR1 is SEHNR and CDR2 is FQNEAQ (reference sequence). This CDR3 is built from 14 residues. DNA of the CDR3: TGTATCAGCAGCTTAGATCTAGAGGGAGGGATGCAGTTCTTC. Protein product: CISSLDLEGGMQFF.

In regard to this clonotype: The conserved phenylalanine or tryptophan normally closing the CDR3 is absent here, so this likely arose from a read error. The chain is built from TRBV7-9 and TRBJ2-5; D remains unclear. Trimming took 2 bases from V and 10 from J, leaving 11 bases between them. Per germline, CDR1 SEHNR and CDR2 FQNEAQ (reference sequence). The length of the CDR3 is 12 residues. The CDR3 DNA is TGTGCCAGCAGCTTACCCATGAAAATCCAGTACTTA. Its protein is CASSLPMKIQYL.

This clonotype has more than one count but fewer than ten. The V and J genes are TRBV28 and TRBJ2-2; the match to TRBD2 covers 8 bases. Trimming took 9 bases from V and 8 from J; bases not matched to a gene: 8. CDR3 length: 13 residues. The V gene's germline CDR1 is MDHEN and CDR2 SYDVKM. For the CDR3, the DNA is TGTGCCAGTGGTTTGAGCGGGAGTGGGGAGCTGTTTTTT. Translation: CASGLSGSGELFF. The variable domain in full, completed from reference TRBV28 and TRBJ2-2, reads DVKVTQSSRYLVKRTGEKVFLECVQDMDHENMFWYRQDPGLGLRLIYFSYDVKMKEKGDIPEGYSVSREKKERFSLILESASTNQTSMYLCASGLSGSGELFFGEGSRLTVL.

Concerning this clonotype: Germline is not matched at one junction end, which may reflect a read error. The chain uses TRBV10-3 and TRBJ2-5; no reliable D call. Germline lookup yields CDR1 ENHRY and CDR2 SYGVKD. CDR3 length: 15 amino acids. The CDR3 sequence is CAIDESATRQETHYF. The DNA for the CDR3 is TGCGCCATCGATGAGTCGGCTACCAGACAAGAGACCCACTACTTC.

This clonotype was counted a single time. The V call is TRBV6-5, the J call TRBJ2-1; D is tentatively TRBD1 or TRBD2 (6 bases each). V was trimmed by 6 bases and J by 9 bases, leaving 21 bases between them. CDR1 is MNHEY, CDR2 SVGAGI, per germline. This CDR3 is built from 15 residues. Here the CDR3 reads CASSSDRGPDGEQFF. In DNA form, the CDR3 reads TGTGCCAGCAGCTCCGACCGGGGGCCAGATGGTGAGCAGTTCTTC.

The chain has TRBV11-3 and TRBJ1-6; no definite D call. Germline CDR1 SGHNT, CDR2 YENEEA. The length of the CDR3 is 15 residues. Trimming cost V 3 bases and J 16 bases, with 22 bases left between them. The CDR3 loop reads CASSFKRRYNSPLHF. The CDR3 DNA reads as TGTGCCAGCAGCTTTAAGCGGCGCTATAATTCGCCTCTCCACTTT.

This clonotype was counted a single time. The CDR3 loop reads CANTRGGGGDYTF. The DNA of the CDR3 is TGTGCCAACACTCGGGGGGGGGGTGGAGACTACACCTTC. This rearrangement joins TRBV11-2 to TRBJ1-2, with a weak D call TRBD1 (5 bases). Trimming stripped 10 bases from V and 10 bases from J, with 22 bases between. The germline gives CDR1 SGHAT, CDR2 FQNNGV. The CDR3 extends over 13 amino acids.

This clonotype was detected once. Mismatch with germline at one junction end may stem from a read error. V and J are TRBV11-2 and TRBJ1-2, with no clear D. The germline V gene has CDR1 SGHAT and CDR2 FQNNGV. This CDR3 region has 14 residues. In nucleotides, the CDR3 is TGTGCCAACAGTTTAAGGGAAGCTAACTATGACTACACCTTC. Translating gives CANSLREANYDYTF. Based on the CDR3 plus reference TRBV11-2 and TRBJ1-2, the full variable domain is EAGVAQSPRYKIIEKRQSVAFWCNPISGHATLYWYQQILGQGPKLLIQFQNNGVVDDSQLPKDRFSAERLKGVDSTLKIQPAKLEDSAVYLCANSLREANYDYTFGSGTRLTVV.

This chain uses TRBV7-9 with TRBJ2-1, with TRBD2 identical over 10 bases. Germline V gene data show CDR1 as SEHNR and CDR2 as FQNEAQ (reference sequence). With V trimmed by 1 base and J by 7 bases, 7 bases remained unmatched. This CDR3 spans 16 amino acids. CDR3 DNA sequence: TGTGCCAGCAGCTTAGGGACTAGCGGTGCTAGTAATGAGCAGTTCTTC. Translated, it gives CASSLGTSGASNEQFF.

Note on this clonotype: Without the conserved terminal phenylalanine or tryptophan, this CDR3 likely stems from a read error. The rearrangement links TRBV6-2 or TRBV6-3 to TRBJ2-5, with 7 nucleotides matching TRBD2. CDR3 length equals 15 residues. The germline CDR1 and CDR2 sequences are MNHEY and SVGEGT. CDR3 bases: TGTGCTAGCAGTTACTCGACTAGCTGGAGAGAGACCCAGTACTTA. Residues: CASSYSTSWRETQYL.

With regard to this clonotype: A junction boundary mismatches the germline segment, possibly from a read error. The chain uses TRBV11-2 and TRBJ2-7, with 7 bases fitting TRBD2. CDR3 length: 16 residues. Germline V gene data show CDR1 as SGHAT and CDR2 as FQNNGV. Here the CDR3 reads CASSLGMGVAGYEKYF. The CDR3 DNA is TGTGCCAGCAGCTTAGGGATGGGTGTAGCGGGCTACGAGAAGTACTTC.

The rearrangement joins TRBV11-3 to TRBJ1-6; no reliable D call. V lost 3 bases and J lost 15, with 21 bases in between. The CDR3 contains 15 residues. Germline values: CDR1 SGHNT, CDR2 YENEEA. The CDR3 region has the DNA TGTGCCAGCAGCTTTAAGTGGAGCTATAACTCAGTCCTCCACTTT. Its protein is CASSFKWSYNSVLHF.

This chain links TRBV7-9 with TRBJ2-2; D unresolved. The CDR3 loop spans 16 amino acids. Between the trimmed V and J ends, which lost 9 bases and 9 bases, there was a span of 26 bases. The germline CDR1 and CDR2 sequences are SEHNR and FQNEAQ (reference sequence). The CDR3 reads CASSPPAAEAVRELFF. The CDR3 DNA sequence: TGTGCCAGTAGCCCACCGGCGGCAGAGGCTGTTCGGGAGCTGTTTTTT.

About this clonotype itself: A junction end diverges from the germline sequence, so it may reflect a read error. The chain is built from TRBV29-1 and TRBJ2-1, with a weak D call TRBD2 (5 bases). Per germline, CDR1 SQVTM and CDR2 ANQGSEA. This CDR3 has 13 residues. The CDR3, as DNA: TGCAGCGTGGATGGACTGGCCGTGACTGAGAAGTTCTTC. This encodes CSVDGLAVTEKFF.

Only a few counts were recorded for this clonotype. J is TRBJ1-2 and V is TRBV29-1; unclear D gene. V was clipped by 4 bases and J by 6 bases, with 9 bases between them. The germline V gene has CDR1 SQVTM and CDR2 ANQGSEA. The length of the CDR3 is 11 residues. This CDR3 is CSVVVGNGYTF. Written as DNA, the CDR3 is TGCAGCGTTGTGGTGGGAAATGGCTACACCTTC.

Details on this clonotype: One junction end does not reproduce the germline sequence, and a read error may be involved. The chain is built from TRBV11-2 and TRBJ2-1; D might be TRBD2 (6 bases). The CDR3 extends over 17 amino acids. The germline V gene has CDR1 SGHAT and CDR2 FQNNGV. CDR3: CASRLISGRFPGDEQFF. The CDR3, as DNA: TGTGCTAGCAGACTTATTAGCGGTAGGTTCCCAGGCGATGAGCAGTTCTTC.

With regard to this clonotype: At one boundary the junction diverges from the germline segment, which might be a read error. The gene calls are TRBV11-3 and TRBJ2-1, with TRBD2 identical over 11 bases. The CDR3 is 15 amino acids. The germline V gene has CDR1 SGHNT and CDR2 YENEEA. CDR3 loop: CVSNRLAGKGYEQFF. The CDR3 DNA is TGTGTCAGCAACCGACTAGCGGGGAAGGGGTATGAGCAGTTCTTC.

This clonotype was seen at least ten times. CDR3: CATSDPSGSSYNEQFF. The CDR3 nucleotides are TGTGCCACCAGTGATCCTAGCGGGAGCTCCTACAATGAGCAGTTCTTC. The J gene is TRBJ2-1, the V gene TRBV24-1; 10 bases agree with TRBD2. Germline assignment: CDR1 KGHDR and CDR2 SFDVKD. Trimming removed 3 bases from V and 0 bases from J; junction bases left unmatched: 1. The CDR3 spans 16 residues.

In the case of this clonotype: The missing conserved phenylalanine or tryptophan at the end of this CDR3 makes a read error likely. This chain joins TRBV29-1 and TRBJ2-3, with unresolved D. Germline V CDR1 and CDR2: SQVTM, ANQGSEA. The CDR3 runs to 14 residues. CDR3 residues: CNVEELSSTDTQYL. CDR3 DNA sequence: TGCAACGTTGAAGAACTAAGTTCCACAGATACGCAGTATCTT.

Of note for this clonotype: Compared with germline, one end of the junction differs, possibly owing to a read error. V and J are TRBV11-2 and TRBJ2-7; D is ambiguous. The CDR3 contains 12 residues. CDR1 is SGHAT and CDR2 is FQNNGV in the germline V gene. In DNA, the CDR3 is TGTGCCAGCAGCTTACTCTCCTACGAGCTGTACTTC. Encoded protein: CASSLLSYELYF.